This T cell receptor (beta chain) stems from a study of Ad26.COV2.S vaccination and SARS-CoV-2 variants. As regards this clone: The antigen is undetermined.

The germline CDR1 and CDR2 sequences are KGHSH and LQKENI. The CDR3 consists of 17 residues. V lost 1 base, J lost 0 bases, and 14 bases lay in between. Whole-study results and caveats: Non-spike TCR breadth was similar in vaccine and placebo recipients.

Clones were read by immunoSEQ multiplex PCR, and TCRdb kept only the in-frame ones, dropping some. Among some 640,000 clones listed, more than 70% were seen once. Treatment noted: around 19 received Ad26.COV2.S at low or high dose, single or two shots; 5 received placebo; per-sample allocation not given. On day 63 after the first injection, vaccine and placebo recipients gave samples. This clonotype was sampled from a person between 18 and 60 years old who received the Ad26.COV2.S COVID-19 vaccine or a placebo. The chain combines TRBV18 with TRBJ2-3; no definite D call. The sample consisted of peripheral blood, taken in a trial of Ad26.COV2.S vaccine versus placebo. The CDR3 DNA sequence: TGTGCCAGCTCACCACGGGTTGTTGGATCTAGCACAGATACGCAGTATTTT. Its protein product is CASSPRVVGSSTDTQYF.